These 5 T cell receptor beta chains were sequenced from one sample in a study of beta chain features in type 1 diabetes. Reverse transcription of all isolated RNA meant that expressed TCRB transcripts were sequenced. The data were produced by immunoSEQ multiplex PCR, yet TCRdb's version contains in-frame clones alone and is incomplete. Counted here are approximately 400,000 clones, roughly 15% occurring once; the ten biggest clones make up under 0.02%. The sample was naive CD4+ T cells from blood. These receptors all stem from a young woman in good health.

This clone was found a few times. The chain combines TRBV6-1 with TRBJ2-1; possible D gene TRBD2, 6 bases. The V gene's germline CDR1 is MNHNS and CDR2 SASEGT. With 1 base removed from V and 10 bases from J, the gap between germline ends came to 11 bases. This CDR3 contains 13 residues. CDR3 residues: CASSEDGAGEQFF. CDR3 nucleotides: TGTGCCAGCAGTGAAGACGGGGCGGGAGAGCAGTTCTTC.

The chain joins TRBV5-1 to TRBJ2-7, with D possibly matching TRBD1 (5 bases). Trimming stripped 0 bases from V and 2 bases from J, with 9 bases between. The length of the CDR3 is 14 residues. Germline V gene data show CDR1 as SGHRS and CDR2 as YFSETQ. This CDR3 reads CASSLEATAYEQYF. The CDR3, as DNA: TGCGCCAGCAGCTTGGAAGCGACAGCCTACGAGCAGTACTTC.

The chain combines TRBV18 with TRBJ1-5, with D unclear. Germline-derived CDR1 and CDR2 are KGHSH and LQKENI. The CDR3 is 16 residues long. V was cut by 3 bases and J by 0 bases, with 12 bases left in between. CDR3 in amino acids: CASSPGRAASNQPQHF. CDR3 sequence (DNA): TGTGCCAGCTCACCCGGGAGGGCGGCTAGCAATCAGCCCCAGCATTTT.

This clone was seen a handful of times. V usage is TRBV29-1 and J usage is TRBJ1-1; D may be TRBD1 (5 bases). Trimming took 7 bases from V and 0 from J, leaving 9 bases between them. The CDR3 length is 12 residues. Germline V gene sequence: CDR1 SQVTM, CDR2 ANQGSEA. CDR3 loop: CSGRQLNTEAFF. DNA for the CDR3: TGCAGCGGCCGACAGTTGAACACTGAAGCTTTCTTT.

The CDR3 coding sequence is TGTGCCAGCAGACCGGGACAATTGGGGACTGAAGCTTTCTTT. It is translated as CASRPGQLGTEAFF. The rearrangement joins TRBV6-5 to TRBJ1-1, with D perhaps matching TRBD1 (6 bases). CDR1 is MNHEY and CDR2 is SVGAGI in the germline V gene. The CDR3 contains 14 residues. With 6 bases removed from V and 5 bases from J, the gap between germline ends came to 16 bases.